The source of this T cell receptor (beta chain) is a study of human T cells and chemical hapten exposure. General study points: Against controls, expanded TCRs gave rise to significantly more large CDR3 similarity clusters.

This clonotype was seen many times. Its antigen is not known. TCRdb recomputed calls from the RACE reads with MiXCR, one row per CDR3 protein. The sample includes roughly 90,000 distinct CDR3 sequences, roughly 9.1% of them seen just once. Time point defined: pre-sensitization, week 0. Treatment meaning: therapeutic diphenylcyclopropenone sensitization with weekly scalp DPC. Unfractionated whole blood served as the source for total RNA extraction. Looked up from germline, CDR1 is MGHDK and CDR2 is SYGVNS. The CDR3 sequence is 14 residues long. Trimming removed 3 bases from V and 4 bases from J, with 12 bases in between.

The sample consisted of whole blood, taken in connection with sensitization to the hapten diphenylcyclopropenone (DPC). The source is a woman aged 35 to 49 with alopecia areata. Some clones in this sample may be carry-over from other donors' samples. This sequence joins TRBV25-1 and TRBJ1-2; maybe TRBD1 (6 bases). CDR3 region: CASSEYGQSYGYTF. CDR3 bases: TGTGCCAGCAGTGAGTACGGACAGTCCTATGGCTACACCTTC.